This T cell receptor (beta chain) was sequenced for a study of blood T cell repertoires in COVID-19. Study-wide context: Spain, Italy and the United States supplied samples that represented acute and convalescent COVID-19.

Participants were aged about 18 to 90 years, lived in 24 US areas, and enrolled virtually. Original analysis: It was from reference gene primer amplification that nucleated cell counts were estimated. Sequenced by immunoSEQ multiplex PCR; TCRdb stores in-frame clones only, minus some. That table is the source of V, J and clone size, and D and trimming were worked out from the DNA. The data show over 250,000 clones, 85% to 90% seen once. The table lists this clone with a few counts. The germline V and J ends were trimmed by 4 bases and 7 bases, with 11 bases remaining between them. CDR1 is SNHLY and CDR2 is FYNNEI in the germline V gene. The CDR3 sequence is 13 residues long.

The receptor comes from a woman aged 55-70 years in a cohort exposed to, infected with or recovered from COVID-19 (not recorded which). The rearrangement joins TRBV2 to TRBJ2-1, with D tentatively TRBD2 (5 bases). The sample comprised PBMCs or T cells enriched from blood (not recorded which). CDR3: CASSGGPWNEQFF. CDR3 DNA sequence: TGTGCCAGCAGTGGAGGGCCCTGGAATGAGCAGTTCTTC.